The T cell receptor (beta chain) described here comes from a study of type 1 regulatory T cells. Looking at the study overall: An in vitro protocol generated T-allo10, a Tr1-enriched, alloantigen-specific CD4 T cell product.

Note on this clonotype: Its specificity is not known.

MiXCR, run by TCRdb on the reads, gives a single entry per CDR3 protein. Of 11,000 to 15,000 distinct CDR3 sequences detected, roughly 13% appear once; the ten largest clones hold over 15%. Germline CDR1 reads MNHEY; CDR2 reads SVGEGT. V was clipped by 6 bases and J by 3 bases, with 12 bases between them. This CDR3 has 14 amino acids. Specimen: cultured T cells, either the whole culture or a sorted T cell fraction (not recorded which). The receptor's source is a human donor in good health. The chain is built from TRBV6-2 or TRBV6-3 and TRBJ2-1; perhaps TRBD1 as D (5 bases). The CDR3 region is CASSRRGFYNEQFF. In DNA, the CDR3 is TGTGCCAGCAGCAGAAGGGGATTCTACAATGAGCAGTTCTTC.